This TCR beta chain was recorded in a study of cytomegalovirus exposure and HLA in healthy donors. Study results and caveats: Researchers reported that a few CMV-associated chains were confirmed in vitro as CMV antigen-specific. Differences between HLA loci emerged in a later analysis of TCR association rates, with DRB1 most and HLA-C fewest. The authors enumerated some 160 TCR beta chains as linked to cytomegalovirus.

The study ran its PCR with 60 Vbeta and 13 Jbeta primers. Using immunoSEQ multiplex PCR, the repertoire was profiled, and TCRdb retains in-frame clones only, with some absent. The sample has 130,000 or so clones, roughly 74% seen once. Comment on this clone: Its target is unknown.

V lost 5 bases and J 9 bases, leaving 22 bases between the germline ends. The CDR3 extends over 15 amino acids. From germline, CDR1 is SGHVS and CDR2 FQNEAQ. The genes are TRBV7-8 and TRBJ1-2; possible D gene TRBD1, 6 bases. The clonotype was recovered from a man aged 40-50 years in good health and CMV-seropositive. Specimen: PBMCs. The CDR3 DNA is TGTGCCAGCAGCACGTTACCGGACAGATCCAGTCGCTACACCTTC. Amino acid sequence: CASSTLPDRSSRYTF.